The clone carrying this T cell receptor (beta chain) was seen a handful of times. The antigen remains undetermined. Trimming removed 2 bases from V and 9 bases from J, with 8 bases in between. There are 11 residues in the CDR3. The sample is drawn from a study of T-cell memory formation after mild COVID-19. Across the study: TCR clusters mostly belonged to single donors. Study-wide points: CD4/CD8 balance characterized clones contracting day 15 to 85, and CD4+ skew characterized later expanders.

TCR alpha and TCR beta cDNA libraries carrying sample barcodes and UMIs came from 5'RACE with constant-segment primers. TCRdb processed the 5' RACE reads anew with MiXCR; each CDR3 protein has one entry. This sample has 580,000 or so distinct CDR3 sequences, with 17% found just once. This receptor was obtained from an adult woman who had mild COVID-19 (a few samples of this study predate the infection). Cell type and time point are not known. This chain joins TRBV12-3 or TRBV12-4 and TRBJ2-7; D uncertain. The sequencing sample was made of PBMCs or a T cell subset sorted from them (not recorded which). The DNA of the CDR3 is TGTGCCAGCAGTTTATGGTCTCCGCAGTACTTC. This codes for CASSLWSPQYF.